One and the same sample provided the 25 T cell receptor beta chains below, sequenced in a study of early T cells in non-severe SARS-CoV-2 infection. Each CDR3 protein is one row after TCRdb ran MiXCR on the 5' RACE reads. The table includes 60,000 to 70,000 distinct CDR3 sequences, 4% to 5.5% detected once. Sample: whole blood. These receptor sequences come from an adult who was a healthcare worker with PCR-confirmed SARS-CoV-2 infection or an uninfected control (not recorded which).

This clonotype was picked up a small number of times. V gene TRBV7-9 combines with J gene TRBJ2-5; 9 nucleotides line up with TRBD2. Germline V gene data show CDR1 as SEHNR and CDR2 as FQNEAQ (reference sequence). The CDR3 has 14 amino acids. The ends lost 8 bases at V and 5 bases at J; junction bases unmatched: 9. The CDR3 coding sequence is TGTGCCAGCGATCCAGCGGGAGGCTTGGAGACCCAGTACTTC. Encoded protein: CASDPAGGLETQYF.

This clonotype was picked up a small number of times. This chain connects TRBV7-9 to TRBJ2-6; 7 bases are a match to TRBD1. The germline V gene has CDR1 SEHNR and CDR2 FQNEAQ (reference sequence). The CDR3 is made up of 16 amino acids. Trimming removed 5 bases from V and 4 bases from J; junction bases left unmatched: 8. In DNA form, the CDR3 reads TGTGCCAGCAGCACCCACAGGGGCGCAGGGGCCAACGTCCTGACTTTC. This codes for CASSTHRGAGANVLTF.

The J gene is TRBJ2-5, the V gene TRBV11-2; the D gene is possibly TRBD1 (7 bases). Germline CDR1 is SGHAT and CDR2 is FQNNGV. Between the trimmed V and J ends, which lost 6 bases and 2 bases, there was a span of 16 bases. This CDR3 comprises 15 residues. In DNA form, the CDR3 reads TGTGCCAGCAGGAGCAGGGGGGCAGGGCAAGAGACCCAGTACTTC. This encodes CASRSRGAGQETQYF.

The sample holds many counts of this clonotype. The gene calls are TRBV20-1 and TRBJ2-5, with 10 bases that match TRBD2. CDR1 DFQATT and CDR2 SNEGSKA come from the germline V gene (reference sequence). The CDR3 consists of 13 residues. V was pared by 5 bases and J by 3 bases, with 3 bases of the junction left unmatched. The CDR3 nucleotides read TGCAGTGCTCCCGGACTAGCGGAAGAGACCCAGTACTTC. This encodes CSAPGLAEETQYF.

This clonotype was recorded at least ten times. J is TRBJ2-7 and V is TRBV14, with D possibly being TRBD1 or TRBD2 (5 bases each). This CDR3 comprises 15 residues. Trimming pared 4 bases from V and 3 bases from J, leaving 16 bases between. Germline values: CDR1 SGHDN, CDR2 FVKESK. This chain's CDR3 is CASSPGPHSVYEQYF. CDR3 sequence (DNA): TGTGCCAGCAGCCCGGGACCCCACAGCGTCTACGAGCAGTACTTC.

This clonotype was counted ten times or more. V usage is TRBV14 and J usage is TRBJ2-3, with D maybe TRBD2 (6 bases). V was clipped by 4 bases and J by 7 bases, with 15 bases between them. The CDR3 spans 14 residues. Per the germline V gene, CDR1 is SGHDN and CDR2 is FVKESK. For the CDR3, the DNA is TGTGCCAGCAGCCCCTTTCAGGCGGGATATACGCAGTATTTT. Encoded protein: CASSPFQAGYTQYF.

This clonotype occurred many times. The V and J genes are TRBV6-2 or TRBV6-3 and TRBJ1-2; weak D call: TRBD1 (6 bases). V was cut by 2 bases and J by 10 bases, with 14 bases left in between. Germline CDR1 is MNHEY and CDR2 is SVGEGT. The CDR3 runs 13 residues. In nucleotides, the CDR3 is TGTGCCAGCAGTTACGGGGCAGGGGAAGCCTACACCTTC. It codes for CASSYGAGEAYTF.

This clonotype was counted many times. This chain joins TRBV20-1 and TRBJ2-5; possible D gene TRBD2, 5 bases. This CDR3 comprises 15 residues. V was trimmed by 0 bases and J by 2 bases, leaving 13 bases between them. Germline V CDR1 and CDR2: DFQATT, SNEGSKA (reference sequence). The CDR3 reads CSARDGGEVQETQYF. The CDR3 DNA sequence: TGCAGTGCTAGAGATGGAGGAGAAGTTCAAGAGACCCAGTACTTC.

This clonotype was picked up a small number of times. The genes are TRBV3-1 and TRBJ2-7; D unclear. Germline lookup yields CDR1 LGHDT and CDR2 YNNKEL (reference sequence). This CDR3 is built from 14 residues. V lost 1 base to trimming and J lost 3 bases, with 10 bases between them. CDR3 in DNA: TGTGCCAGCAGCCAAGTACCAGGTTACTACGAGCAGTACTTC. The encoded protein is CASSQVPGYYEQYF.

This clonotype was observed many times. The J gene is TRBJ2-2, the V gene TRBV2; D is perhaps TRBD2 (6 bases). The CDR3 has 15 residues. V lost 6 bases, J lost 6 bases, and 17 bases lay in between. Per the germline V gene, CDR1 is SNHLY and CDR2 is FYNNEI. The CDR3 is CASSPGGVRAGELFF. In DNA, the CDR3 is TGTGCCAGCAGCCCTGGAGGGGTTAGGGCCGGGGAGCTGTTTTTT. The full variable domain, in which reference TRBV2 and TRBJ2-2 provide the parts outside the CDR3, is EPEVTQTPSHQVTQMGQEVILRCVPISNHLYFYWYRQILGQKVEFLVSFYNNEISEKSEIFDDQFSVERPDGSNFTLKIRSTKLEDSAMYFCASSPGGVRAGELFFGEGSRLTVL.

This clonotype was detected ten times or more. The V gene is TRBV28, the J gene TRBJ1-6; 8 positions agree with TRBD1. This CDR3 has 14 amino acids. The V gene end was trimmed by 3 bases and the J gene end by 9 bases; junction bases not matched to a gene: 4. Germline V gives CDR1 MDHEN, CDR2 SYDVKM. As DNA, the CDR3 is TGTGCCAGCAGTTTGGGACAGGTCGGTTCACCCCTCCACTTT. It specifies CASSLGQVGSPLHF. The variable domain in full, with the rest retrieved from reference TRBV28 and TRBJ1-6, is DVKVTQSSRYLVKRTGEKVFLECVQDMDHENMFWYRQDPGLGLRLIYFSYDVKMKEKGDIPEGYSVSREKKERFSLILESASTNQTSMYLCASSLGQVGSPLHFGNGTRLTVT.

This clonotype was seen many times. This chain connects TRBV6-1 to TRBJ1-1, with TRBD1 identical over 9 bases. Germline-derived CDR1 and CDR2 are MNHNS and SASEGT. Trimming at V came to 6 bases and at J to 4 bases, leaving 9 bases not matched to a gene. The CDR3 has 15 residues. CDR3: CASRRDRVAGTEAFF. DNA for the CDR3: TGTGCCAGCAGGCGGGACAGGGTGGCGGGCACTGAAGCTTTCTTT.

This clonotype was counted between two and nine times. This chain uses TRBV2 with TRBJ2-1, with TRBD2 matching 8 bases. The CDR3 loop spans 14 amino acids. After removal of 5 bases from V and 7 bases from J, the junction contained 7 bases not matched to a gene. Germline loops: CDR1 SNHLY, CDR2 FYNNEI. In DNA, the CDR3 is TGTGCCAGCAGTTCACTAGCGGCGGTGAATGAGCAGTTCTTC. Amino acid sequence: CASSSLAAVNEQFF.

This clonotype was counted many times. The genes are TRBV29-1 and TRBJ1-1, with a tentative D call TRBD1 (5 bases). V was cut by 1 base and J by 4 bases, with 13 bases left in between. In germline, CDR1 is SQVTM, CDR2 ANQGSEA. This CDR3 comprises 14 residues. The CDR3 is CSVEVSTVGTEAFF. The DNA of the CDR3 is TGCAGCGTTGAAGTGTCGACAGTTGGCACTGAAGCTTTCTTT.

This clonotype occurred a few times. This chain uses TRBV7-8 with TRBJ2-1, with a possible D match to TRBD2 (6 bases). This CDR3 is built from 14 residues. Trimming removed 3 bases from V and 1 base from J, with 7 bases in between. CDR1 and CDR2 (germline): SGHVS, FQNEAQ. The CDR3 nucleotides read TGTGCCAGCAGCTTCAGCGGGTCCTACAATGAGCAGTTCTTC. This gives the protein CASSFSGSYNEQFF.

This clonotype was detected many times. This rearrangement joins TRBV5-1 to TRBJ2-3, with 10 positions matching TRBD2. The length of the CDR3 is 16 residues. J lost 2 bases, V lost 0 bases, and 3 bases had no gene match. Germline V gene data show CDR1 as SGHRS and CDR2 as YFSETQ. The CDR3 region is CASSLVLAGFTDTQYF. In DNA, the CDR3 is TGCGCCAGCAGCTTGGTACTAGCGGGGTTCACAGATACGCAGTATTTT.

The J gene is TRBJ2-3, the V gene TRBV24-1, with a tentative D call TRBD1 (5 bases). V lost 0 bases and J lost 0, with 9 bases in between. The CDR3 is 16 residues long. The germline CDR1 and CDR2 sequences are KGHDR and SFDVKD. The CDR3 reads CATSDLTGLSTDTQYF. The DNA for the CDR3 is TGTGCCACCAGTGATTTGACAGGCCTAAGCACAGATACGCAGTATTTT.

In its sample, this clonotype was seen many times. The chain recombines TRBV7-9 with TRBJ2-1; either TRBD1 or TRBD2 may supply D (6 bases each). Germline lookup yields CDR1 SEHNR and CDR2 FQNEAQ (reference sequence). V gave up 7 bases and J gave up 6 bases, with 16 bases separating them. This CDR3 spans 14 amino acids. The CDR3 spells CASTHPGAANEQFF. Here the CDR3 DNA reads TGTGCCAGCACTCATCCGGGGGCCGCCAATGAGCAGTTCTTC.

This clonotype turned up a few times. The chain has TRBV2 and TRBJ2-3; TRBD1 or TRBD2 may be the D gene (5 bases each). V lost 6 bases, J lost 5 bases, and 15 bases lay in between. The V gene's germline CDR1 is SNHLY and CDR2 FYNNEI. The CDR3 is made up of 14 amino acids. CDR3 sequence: CASSGEGPGDTQYF. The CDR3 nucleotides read TGTGCCAGCAGCGGAGAGGGGCCGGGAGATACGCAGTATTTT.

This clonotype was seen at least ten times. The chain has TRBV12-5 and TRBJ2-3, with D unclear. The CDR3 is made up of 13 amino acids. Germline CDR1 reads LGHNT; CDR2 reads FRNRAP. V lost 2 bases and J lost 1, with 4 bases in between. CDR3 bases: TGTGCTAGTGGTTTGTCGCGCACAGATACGCAGTATTTT. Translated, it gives CASGLSRTDTQYF.

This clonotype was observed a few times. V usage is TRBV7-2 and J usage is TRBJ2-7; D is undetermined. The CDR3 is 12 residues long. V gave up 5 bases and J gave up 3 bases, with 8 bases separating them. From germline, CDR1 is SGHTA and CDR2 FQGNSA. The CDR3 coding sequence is TGTGCCAGCAGCCCGACCTTCTACGAGCAGTACTTC. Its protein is CASSPTFYEQYF.

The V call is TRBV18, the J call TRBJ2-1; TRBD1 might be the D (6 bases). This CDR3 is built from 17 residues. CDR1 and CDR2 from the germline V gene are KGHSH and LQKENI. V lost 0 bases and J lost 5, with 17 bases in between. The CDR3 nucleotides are TGTGCCAGCTCACCACCGGAGGCAGGGGCCATCGACAATGAGCAGTTCTTC. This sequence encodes CASSPPEAGAIDNEQFF. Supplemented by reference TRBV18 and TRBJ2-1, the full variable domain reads NAGVMQNPRHLVRRRGQEARLRCSPMKGHSHVYWYRQLPEEGLKFMVYLQKENIIDESGMPKERFSAEFPKEGPSILRIQQVVRGDSAAYFCASSPPEAGAIDNEQFFGPGTRLTVL.

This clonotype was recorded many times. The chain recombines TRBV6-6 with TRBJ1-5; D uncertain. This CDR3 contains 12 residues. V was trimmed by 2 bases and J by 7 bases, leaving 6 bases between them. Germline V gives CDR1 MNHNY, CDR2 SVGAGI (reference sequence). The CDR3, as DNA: TGTGCCAGCAGTTACGCGCTCCAGCCCCAGCATTTT. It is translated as CASSYALQPQHF.

CDR3 in amino acids: CASSSTGLYTEAFF. In nucleotides, the CDR3 is TGCGCCAGCAGTTCTACGGGACTGTACACTGAAGCTTTCTTT. The rearrangement joins TRBV10-2 to TRBJ1-1; a weak D match, TRBD1 (5 bases). This CDR3 spans 14 amino acids. V lost 5 bases and J 3 bases, leaving 13 bases between the germline ends. Germline V gene data show CDR1 as WSHSY and CDR2 as SAAADI.

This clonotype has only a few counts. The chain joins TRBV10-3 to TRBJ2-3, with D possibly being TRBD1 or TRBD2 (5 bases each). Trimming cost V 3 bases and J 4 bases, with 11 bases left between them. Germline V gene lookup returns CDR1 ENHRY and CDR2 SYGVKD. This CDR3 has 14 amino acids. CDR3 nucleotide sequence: TGTGCCATCAGTGATGACGGGGCCCCAGATACGCAGTATTTT. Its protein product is CAISDDGAPDTQYF.